These 9 T cell receptor beta chains were sequenced from one sample in a study of spatial heterogeneity in lung cancer. As for time point: sample taken at primary tumor resection. Unsorted whole RNA samples from tumor, nontumor lung or frozen PBMC were sequenced. TCRdb recomputed calls from the 5' RACE reads with MiXCR, one row per CDR3 protein. The sample lists about 85,000 distinct CDR3 sequences; approximately 20% were seen once. This sample comprised PBMCs, obtained at surgery. These TCRs come from a male donor with early-stage non-small cell lung cancer.

The chain recombines TRBV5-1 with TRBJ1-2, with 7 bases that match TRBD1. Unmatched junction bases numbered 10, after V lost 6 bases and J lost 5 bases. Per germline, CDR1 SGHRS and CDR2 YFSETQ. The CDR3 sequence is 14 residues long. The chain's CDR3 is CASTSPGQEYGYTF. CDR3 coding DNA: TGCGCCAGCACCTCCCCAGGACAGGAATATGGCTACACCTTC.

Remarks on this clonotype: A single base separates this from a much larger clone, so it may be a read error. The chain combines TRBV20-1 with TRBJ2-3; 8 bases fit TRBD2. CDR1 is DFQATT and CDR2 is SNEGSKA in the germline V gene (reference sequence). Trimming took 1 base from V and 5 from J; bases not matched to a gene: 11. CDR3 length equals 16 residues. The CDR3 region is CSARGLGLGNIDTQYF. DNA of the CDR3: TGCAGTGCTAGAGGCCTGGGACTAGGGAACATAGATACGCAGTATTTT.

This clonotype was seen a few times. Here the CDR3 DNA reads TGTGCCAGTAGAACAGGGGATCAGCCCCAGCATTTT. Its protein is CASRTGDQPQHF. J is TRBJ1-5 and V is TRBV19; the match to TRBD1 covers 7 bases. V was clipped by 6 bases and J by 5 bases; unmatched bases: 1. Germline V gene sequence: CDR1 LNHDA, CDR2 SQIVND (reference sequence). The CDR3 extends over 12 amino acids.

The chain employs TRBV5-5 and TRBJ1-1; tentatively, D is TRBD1 (5 bases). Germline V gene sequence: CDR1 SGHKS, CDR2 YYEKEE (reference sequence). The CDR3 consists of 13 residues. Trimming took off 2 bases at V and 7 bases at J, with 12 bases between the two ends. The CDR3 region has the DNA TGTGCCAGCAGCTTATACGGGGGTGGTGAAGCTTTCTTT. The encoded protein is CASSLYGGGEAFF.

The chain couples TRBV5-1 to TRBJ2-3; 10 bases agree with TRBD1. Germline V CDR1 and CDR2: SGHRS, YFSETQ. The CDR3 extends over 16 amino acids. The junction had 2 bases not matched to a gene; V was cut back by 0 bases and J by 1 base. The CDR3 reads CASSLAGQGGTDTQYF. The CDR3 DNA reads as TGCGCCAGCAGCTTGGCAGGACAGGGGGGCACAGATACGCAGTATTTT.

This clonotype was counted at least ten times. This CDR3 is CSATQLAVSTDTQYF. The CDR3 DNA reads TGCAGTGCTACGCAACTAGCGGTGAGCACAGATACGCAGTATTTT. V is TRBV20-1 and J is TRBJ2-3; the match to TRBD2 covers 8 bases. The trim removed 4 bases at V and 0 bases at J, leaving 6 bases unmatched. Germline V lookup: CDR1 DFQATT, CDR2 SNEGSKA (reference sequence). The CDR3 is made up of 15 amino acids.

This clonotype has at least ten counts. This chain connects TRBV6-5 to TRBJ2-7; tentative D call: TRBD2 (6 bases). The CDR3 is 14 residues long. Germline V gene data show CDR1 as MNHEY and CDR2 as SVGAGI. Trimming shortened V by 3 bases and J by 0 bases, and 9 bases separated the two germline ends. The chain's CDR3 is CASSYSGSSYEQYF. CDR3 in DNA: TGTGCCAGCAGTTATAGCGGAAGCTCCTACGAGCAGTACTTC.

This clonotype was seen more than once but under ten times. The gene calls are TRBV9 and TRBJ2-1; TRBD1 aligns across 9 bases. Per the germline V gene, CDR1 is SGDLS and CDR2 is YYNGEE. V dropped 4 bases and J dropped 6; count of bases not matched to a gene: 8. The CDR3 covers 15 residues. CDR3 sequence: CASSPRQGETNEQFF. Written as DNA, the CDR3 is TGTGCCAGCAGCCCTAGACAGGGGGAGACCAATGAGCAGTTCTTC.

This clonotype was seen repeatedly, ten times or more. The chain combines TRBV28 with TRBJ1-5; a weak D match, TRBD1 (5 bases). Trimming took off 2 bases at V and 2 bases at J, with 16 bases between the two ends. The germline CDR1 and CDR2 sequences are MDHEN and SYDVKM. The CDR3 totals 17 residues. The CDR3 region has the DNA TGTGCCAGCAGTTTAGTAGGCGGGGCAGCGGGCAATCAGCCCCAGCATTTT. It specifies CASSLVGGAAGNQPQHF. Variable domain in full (rest from reference TRBV28 and TRBJ1-5): DVKVTQSSRYLVKRTGEKVFLECVQDMDHENMFWYRQDPGLGLRLIYFSYDVKMKEKGDIPEGYSVSREKKERFSLILESASTNQTSMYLCASSLVGGAAGNQPQHFGDGTRLSIL.